This TCR beta chain was sequenced during a study of blood T cells in healthy people across ages. Germline V gene sequence: CDR1 DFQATT, CDR2 SNEGSKA (reference sequence). This CDR3 is built from 13 residues. Unmatched junction bases numbered 6, after V lost 5 bases and J lost 4 bases. Using a J-beta primer mix together with a sample-barcoded 5' primer, a second PCR was run for roughly 7 to 11 cycles. Sequencing yielded, for each sample, at least 2.5 million paired-end reads carrying CDR3. MiXCR, run by TCRdb on the 5' RACE reads, gives a single entry per CDR3 protein. Of under 2 million distinct CDR3 sequences in the sample, about 35% were seen once. Healthy Russian Caucasian donors spanned ages about 6 to 95 years.

The V gene is TRBV20-1, the J gene TRBJ2-7; 9 positions match TRBD1. The TCR sequence derives from a woman in her twenties or thirties in good health. The source material was blood. The CDR3, as DNA: TGCAGTGCTGAAGGACAGGGGTTTTACGAGCAGTACTTC. It is translated as CSAEGQGFYEQYF.